These 15 T cell receptor beta chains came from one sample sequenced in a study of PD-1 blockade in classical Hodgkin lymphoma. Using immunoSEQ multiplex PCR, the repertoire was profiled, and TCRdb retains in-frame clones only, with some absent. The sample includes fewer than 40,000 clones, around 80% of them seen just once. The time point denotes: cycle 4 day 1 (C4D1), after six to seven weeks of nivolumab. Every one of the patients relapsed after autologous stem cell transplantation (brentuximab vedotin exposure was variable). Magnetic depletion of unwanted cells isolated CD4+ T cells from thawed PBMCs. Sample: CD4+ T cells from blood, taken before the fourth cycle of nivolumab. Every receptor here comes from a human donor with classical Hodgkin lymphoma.

V usage is TRBV5-1 and J usage is TRBJ2-5; TRBD1 agrees at 9 bases. The J segment lost 5 bases and the V segment lost 1 base, leaving 6 bases of the junction unmatched. Germline V gene sequence: CDR1 SGHRS, CDR2 YFSETQ. CDR3 size: 15 residues. The CDR3 region is CASSLRTGGIETQYF. CDR3 coding DNA: TGCGCCAGCAGCTTGCGTACAGGGGGCATTGAGACCCAGTACTTC.

V is TRBV7-9 and J is TRBJ2-4; D may be TRBD1 (5 bases). The V and J ends lost 8 bases and 8 bases respectively, with 19 bases between them. Germline values: CDR1 SEHNR, CDR2 FQNEAQ (reference sequence). The CDR3 covers 14 residues. CDR3 DNA sequence: TGTGCCAGCGGGCGGACAAGGCTAATGGACATTCAGTACTTC. Protein: CASGRTRLMDIQYF.

V usage is TRBV6-6 and J usage is TRBJ1-5; tentative D call: TRBD1 (5 bases). The V end lost 2 bases, the J end lost 6 bases, and 11 bases lay between the germline ends. The CDR3 is made up of 14 amino acids. Germline V gene data show CDR1 as MNHNY and CDR2 as SVGAGI (reference sequence). The CDR3 reads CASSYEGHSQPQHF. The CDR3 DNA reads as TGTGCCAGCAGTTACGAGGGGCACAGTCAGCCCCAGCATTTT.

The chain combines TRBV15 with TRBJ1-2, with D unclear. Trimming took off 0 bases at V and 0 bases at J, with 5 bases between the two ends. The germline V gene has CDR1 LNHNV and CDR2 YYDKDF (reference sequence). This CDR3 contains 14 residues. CDR3 coding DNA: TGTGCCACCAGCAGAGACGGCACTAACTATGGCTACACCTTC. Residues: CATSRDGTNYGYTF.

The DNA for the CDR3 is TGTGCCAGCAGCTTCTGGAAGGGTAGGCCCTACGAGCAGTACTTC. The encoded protein is CASSFWKGRPYEQYF. The V call is TRBV13, the J call TRBJ2-7; D is undetermined. Germline CDR1 reads PRHDT; CDR2 reads FYEKMQ (reference sequence). V was shortened by 3 bases and J by 2 bases, with 14 bases between the two germline ends. The CDR3 loop spans 15 amino acids.

The V and J genes are TRBV5-5 and TRBJ1-5, with D possibly TRBD1 on 5 matching bases. CDR3 length: 15 amino acids. Trimming took 4 bases from V and 4 from J, leaving 15 bases between them. The germline V gene has CDR1 SGHKS and CDR2 YYEKEE (reference sequence). Here the CDR3 reads CASSPPGRGNQPQHF. For the CDR3, the DNA is TGTGCCAGCAGCCCCCCAGGGCGGGGGAATCAGCCCCAGCATTTT.

The chain joins TRBV4-2 to TRBJ2-2, with a weak D call TRBD2 (6 bases). The CDR3 runs to 16 residues. The germline CDR1 and CDR2 sequences are LGHNA and YNFKEQ. Trimming stripped 1 base from V and 0 bases from J, with 9 bases between. CDR3 coding DNA: TGTGCCAGCAGCCAAGGTCTAGCGTCGAACACCGGGGAGCTGTTTTTT. Protein: CASSQGLASNTGELFF.

The V call is TRBV19, the J call TRBJ2-7; 7 nucleotides line up with TRBD1. There are 15 residues in the CDR3. Trimming removed 7 bases from V and 2 bases from J; junction bases left unmatched: 11. CDR1 and CDR2 (germline): LNHDA, SQIVND (reference sequence). The CDR3 DNA reads as TGTGCCAGTACCCCGAGGACAGGAGCAGCCTACGAGCAGTACTTC. It codes for CASTPRTGAAYEQYF. Based on the CDR3 plus reference TRBV19 and TRBJ2-7, the full variable domain is DGGITQSPKYLFRKEGQNVTLSCEQNLNHDAMYWYRQDPGQGLRLIYYSQIVNDFQKGDIAEGYSVSREKKESFPLTVTSAQKNPTAFYLCASTPRTGAAYEQYFGPGTRLTVT.

This clone was found a few times. The V gene is TRBV10-3, the J gene TRBJ1-5, with 9 nucleotides matching TRBD1. Germline V gene lookup returns CDR1 ENHRY and CDR2 SYGVKD. CDR3 size: 15 residues. After removal of 6 bases from V and 6 bases from J, the junction contained 9 bases not matched to a gene. CDR3 sequence (DNA): TGTGCCATCAGCCCCGGGACAGGGTATACTCAGCCCCAGCATTTT. Its translation is CAISPGTGYTQPQHF.

J is TRBJ2-2 and V is TRBV7-9; D call uncertain. CDR1 is SEHNR and CDR2 is FQNEAQ in the germline V gene (reference sequence). The CDR3 totals 14 residues. Deletions cut 8 bases from V and 0 bases from J, with 10 bases between. The CDR3 loop reads CASGRASNTGELFF. The DNA for the CDR3 is TGTGCCAGCGGCCGGGCGTCGAACACCGGGGAGCTGTTTTTT.

The V gene is TRBV10-2, the J gene TRBJ1-2, with D unclear. This CDR3 is built from 14 residues. V was pared by 0 bases and J by 2 bases, with 7 bases between. The germline V gene encodes CDR1 WSHSY and CDR2 SAAADI. CDR3 sequence (DNA): TGCGCCAGCAGTGAGTCGGGGTCAAACTATGGCTACACCTTC. Amino acids: CASSESGSNYGYTF.

V and J are TRBV7-3 and TRBJ1-1, with no clear D. The CDR3 is 14 amino acids. CDR1 SGHTA and CDR2 FQGTGA come from the germline V gene. Trimming stripped 0 bases from V and 11 bases from J, with 16 bases between. Written as DNA, the CDR3 is TGTGCCAGCAGCTTAACACGCGCGCCCGACGGGGCTTTCTTT. As protein: CASSLTRAPDGAFF.

Of note for this clone: This CDR3 is also generated by other DNA sequences in the sample. The gene calls are TRBV5-1 and TRBJ2-7; D might be TRBD1 (6 bases). CDR1 SGHRS and CDR2 YFSETQ come from the germline V gene. The CDR3 covers 15 residues. V was clipped by 0 bases and J by 4 bases, with 14 bases between them. Here the CDR3 reads CASSLVTGFVYEQYF. In nucleotides, the CDR3 is TGCGCCAGCAGCTTGGTGACAGGATTCGTTTACGAGCAGTACTTC.

V usage is TRBV2 and J usage is TRBJ2-7; 7 nucleotides agree with TRBD1. Losses at the gene ends were 6 bases for V and 5 bases for J; bases not matched to a gene: 10. Germline assignment: CDR1 SNHLY and CDR2 FYNNEI. There are 14 residues in the CDR3. The CDR3 loop reads CASSLAGGWDEQYF. DNA for the CDR3: TGTGCCAGCAGCTTAGCAGGGGGTTGGGACGAGCAGTACTTC.

This chain links TRBV6-5 with TRBJ1-5; 7 nucleotides align to TRBD1. The J segment lost 5 bases and the V segment lost 5 bases, leaving 6 bases of the junction unmatched. Germline loops: CDR1 MNHEY, CDR2 SVGAGI. CDR3 length: 14 amino acids. CDR3 coding DNA: TGTGCCAGCAGTAGAACAGGGGAATATCAGCCCCAGCATTTT. Its translation: CASSRTGEYQPQHF.